The clone carrying this TCR beta chain was recorded many times. The antigen is not known. The bulk TCR libraries were made with methods described before and with listed TCR primers. Each CDR3 protein is one row after TCRdb ran MiXCR on the PCR reads. The table shows just over 40,000 distinct CDR3 sequences, with 24% occurring only once. This specimen belongs to a study of molecular identifiers for immune sequencing clone quantification. On the study more broadly: Five aliquots were made in replicates from the RNA of roughly 20,000 or 100,000 naive CD8 cells, and four were sequenced. General study results and limits: Naive cells had under 1% of molecules in clones above 20 RNA copies, effectors over 98%.

Losses at the gene ends were 7 bases for V and 4 bases for J; bases not matched to a gene: 3. Germline lookup yields CDR1 LNHNV and CDR2 YYDKDF (reference sequence). The CDR3 sequence is 13 residues long. Source material for naive CD8 libraries was roughly 20,000 to 1,000,000 sorted cells, with 10%, 30% or 50% RNA. The J gene is TRBJ2-1, the V gene TRBV15, with 8 bases matching TRBD1. This receptor was obtained from a human donor in good health. Some libraries in this study had Jurkat cell RNA spiked in. Sequencing was performed on naive CD8+ T cells from blood, with Jurkat cell RNA spiked in. Subset in this sample: FACS-sorted CD8+CD4-CCR7+CD45RA+ naive T cells. The chain's CDR3 is CATNGQGYNEQFF. The DNA of the CDR3 is TGTGCCACCAACGGACAGGGTTACAATGAGCAGTTCTTC.